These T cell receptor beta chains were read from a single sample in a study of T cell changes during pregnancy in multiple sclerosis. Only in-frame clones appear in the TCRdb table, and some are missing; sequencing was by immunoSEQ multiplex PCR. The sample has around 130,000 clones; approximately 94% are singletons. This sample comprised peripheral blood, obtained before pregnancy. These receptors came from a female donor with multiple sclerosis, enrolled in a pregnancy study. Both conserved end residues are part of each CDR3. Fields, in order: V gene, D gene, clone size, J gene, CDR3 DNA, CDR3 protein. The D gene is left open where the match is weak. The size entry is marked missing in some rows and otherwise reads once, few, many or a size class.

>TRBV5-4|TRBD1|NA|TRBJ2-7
TGTGCCAGCAGCGCGCCACCGGGGACAGGGGTTCCCGCTTACGAGCAGTACTTC
CASSAPPGTGVPAYEQYF
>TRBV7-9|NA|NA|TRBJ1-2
TGTGCCAGCAGCTTAAGGGGCGACTATGGCTACACCTTC
CASSLRGDYGYTF
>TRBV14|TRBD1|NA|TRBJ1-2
TGTGCCAGCAGCCGATTTGATGGAGGGGGCGTCGGCTACACCTTC
CASSRFDGGGVGYTF
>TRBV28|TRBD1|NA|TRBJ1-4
TGTGCCAGCAGCCGCGGGACAGATAATGAAAAACTGTTTTTT
CASSRGTDNEKLFF
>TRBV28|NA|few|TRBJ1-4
TGTGCCAGCAGTTTTCCGGGTACGAATAATGAAAAACTGTTTTTT
CASSFPGTNNEKLFF
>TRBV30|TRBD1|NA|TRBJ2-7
TGTGCCTGGAGTGTACTGGGACAGGGGGCAGGAGAGCAGTACTTC
CAWSVLGQGAGEQYF
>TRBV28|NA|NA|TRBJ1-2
TGTGCCAGCAGGCTTCCCCAGGGTTTTGGCTACACCTTC
CASRLPQGFGYTF
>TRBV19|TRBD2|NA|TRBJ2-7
TGTGCCAGTAGTGCCTCGGGAGGTTCCTACGAGCAGTACTTC
CASSASGGSYEQYF
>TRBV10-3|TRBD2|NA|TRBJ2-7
TGTGCCATCAGTGAGACCGGGACTAGCTACTACGAGCAGTACTTC
CAISETGTSYYEQYF
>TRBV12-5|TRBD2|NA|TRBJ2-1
TGTGCTAGTGGTTTCACCCTCGGGACTAGCGGGAGGGATGAGATCGGGTACAATGAGCAGTTCTTC
CASGFTLGTSGRDEIGYNEQFF
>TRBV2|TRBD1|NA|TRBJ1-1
TGTGCCAGCAGTGTAGGGACAGCGAGGGTGGAAGCTTTCTTT
CASSVGTARVEAFF
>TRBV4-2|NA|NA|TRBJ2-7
TGTGCCAGCAGCCAAGTACGAGGCGAGCAGTACTTC
CASSQVRGEQYF
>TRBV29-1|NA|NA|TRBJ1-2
TGCAGCGTTGAAGAAACAGGGTTGGCCTCGGGGGGCTACACCTTC
CSVEETGLASGGYTF
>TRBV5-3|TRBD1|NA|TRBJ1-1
TGTGCCAGAAGCCCTAAACCCCGGGACAGGGACGGCACTGAAGCTTTCTTT
CARSPKPRDRDGTEAFF
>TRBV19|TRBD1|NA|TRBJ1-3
TGTGCCAGTAGTATCCGGGTGGACAGGGCTGGAAACACCATATATTTT
CASSIRVDRAGNTIYF
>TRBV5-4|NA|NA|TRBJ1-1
TGTGCCAGCAGCTTCGGTCACAACACTGAAGCTTTCTTT
CASSFGHNTEAFF
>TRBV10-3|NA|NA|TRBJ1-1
TGTGCCATCAGTGAGTCGTCGCAGGTAATGGCTTTCTTT
CAISESSQVMAFF
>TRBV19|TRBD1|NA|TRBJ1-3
TGTGCCAGTCGATACTCGACAGGGTCCGGAAACACCATATATTTT
CASRYSTGSGNTIYF
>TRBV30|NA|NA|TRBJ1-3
TGTGCCTGGAACAATGGAAACACCATATATTTT
CAWNNGNTIYF
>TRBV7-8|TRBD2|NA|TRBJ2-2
TGTGCCAGCAGCCCCCGTCTAGCGGGGGGTACCGGGGAGCTGTTTTTT
CASSPRLAGGTGELFF
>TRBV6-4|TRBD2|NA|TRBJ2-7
TGTGCCAGCAGTGACTCGAAGGGGCGGGAGGCGTCCTACGAGCAGTACTTC
CASSDSKGREASYEQYF
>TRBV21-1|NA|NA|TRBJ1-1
TGTGCCAGCAGCAAAGTAGGGCGACAGGGGGCTGAGGGGACTGAAGCTTTCTTT
CASSKVGRQGAEGTEAFF
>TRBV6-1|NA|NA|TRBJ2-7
TGTGCCAGCAGGCCCTGGGCGACCTCCTACGAGCAGTACTTC
CASRPWATSYEQYF
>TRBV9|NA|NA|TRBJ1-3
TGTGCCAGCAGCTCACAGGGTTTCTCTGGAAACACCATATATTTT
CASSSQGFSGNTIYF
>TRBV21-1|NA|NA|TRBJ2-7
TGTGCCGGCCAGAGGGCGGGTAAAACCTACGAGCAGTACTTC
CAGQRAGKTYEQYF
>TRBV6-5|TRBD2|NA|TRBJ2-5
TGTGCCAGCAGTAGACTAGCGGGTGGAGGAGAGACCCAGTACTTC
CASSRLAGGGETQYF
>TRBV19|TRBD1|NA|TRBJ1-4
TGTGCCAGTAGCTCCGGGACAGGGGAAGAAAAACTGTTTTTT
CASSSGTGEEKLFF
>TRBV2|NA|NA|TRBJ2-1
TGTGCCAGCAGTGGACCACTCACAGGGAATGAGCAGTTCTTC
CASSGPLTGNEQFF
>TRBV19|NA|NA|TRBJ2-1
TGTGCCAGTAGTCCCCGTGACGTCCCGGGTAATGAGCAGTTCTTC
CASSPRDVPGNEQFF
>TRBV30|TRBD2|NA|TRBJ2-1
TGTGCCTGGAGTGTTCTAGCGGCATCCTACAATGAGCAGTTCTTC
CAWSVLAASYNEQFF
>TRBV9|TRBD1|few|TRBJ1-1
TGTGCCAGCAGCGTAGTGGTGGAGTCGGGACAGAAAGCTTTCTTT
CASSVVVESGQKAFF
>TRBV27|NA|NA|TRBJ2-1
TGTGCCAGCACTCGCATTAACATGCAGGGCCATGAGCAGTTCTTC
CASTRINMQGHEQFF
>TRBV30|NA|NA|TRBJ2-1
TGTGCCTGGAGTGTACGCGGCGGAAGCTCCTACAATGAGCAGTTCTTC
CAWSVRGGSSYNEQFF
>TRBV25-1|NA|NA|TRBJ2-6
TGTGCCAGCAGGTCAGGGGCCAACGTCCTGACTTTC
CASRSGANVLTF
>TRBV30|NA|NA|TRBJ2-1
TGTGCCTGGAGTCAAAACAATGAGCAGTTCTTC
CAWSQNNEQFF
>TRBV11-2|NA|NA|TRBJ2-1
TGTGCCAGCAGCTTAGTGGCCTTGAGGGCTCCCCCATACAATGAGCAGTTCTTC
CASSLVALRAPPYNEQFF
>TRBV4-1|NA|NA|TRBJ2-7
TGCGCCAGCAGCCAAGAGCCGGCGCGGAGCTACGAGCAGTACTTC
CASSQEPARSYEQYF
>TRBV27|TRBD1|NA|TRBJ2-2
TGTGCCAGCACTCGGACAGGAATTGACACCGGGGAGCTGTTTTTT
CASTRTGIDTGELFF
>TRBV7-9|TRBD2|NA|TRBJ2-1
TGTGCCAGCAGCCCCGGGACTAGCGGTCCCTACAATGAGCAGTTCTTC
CASSPGTSGPYNEQFF
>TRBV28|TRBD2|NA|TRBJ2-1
TGTGCCAGCAGTTGGACTAGCCGCTCCTACAATGAGCAGTTCTTC
CASSWTSRSYNEQFF
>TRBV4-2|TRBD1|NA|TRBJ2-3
TGTGCCAGCAGCCAATCCGGGACAGGGTGGCGGAGAGATACGCAGTATTTT
CASSQSGTGWRRDTQYF
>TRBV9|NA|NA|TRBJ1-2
TGTGCCAGCAGCACTCAGGGTTCCGGGGGTGGCTACACCTTC
CASSTQGSGGGYTF
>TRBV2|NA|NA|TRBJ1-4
TGTGCCAGCAGTTCAGGGGTTTCCAATGAAAAACTGTTTTTT
CASSSGVSNEKLFF
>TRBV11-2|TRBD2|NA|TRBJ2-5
TGTGCCAGCAGCATTAGCGGGAGGGGGGGAGAGACCCAGTACTTC
CASSISGRGGETQYF
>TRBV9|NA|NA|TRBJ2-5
TGTGCCAGCAGCGTAGCCGGGTCTTCGTGGGAGACCCAGTACTTC
CASSVAGSSWETQYF
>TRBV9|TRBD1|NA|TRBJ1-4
TGTGCCAGCAGCGTAGGCGGGGGACAGGGGAGGGAAAAACTGTTTTTT
CASSVGGGQGREKLFF
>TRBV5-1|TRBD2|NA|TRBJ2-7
TGCGCCAGCAGCTGGACTAGCGGGAGAGCCTACGAGCAGTACTTC
CASSWTSGRAYEQYF